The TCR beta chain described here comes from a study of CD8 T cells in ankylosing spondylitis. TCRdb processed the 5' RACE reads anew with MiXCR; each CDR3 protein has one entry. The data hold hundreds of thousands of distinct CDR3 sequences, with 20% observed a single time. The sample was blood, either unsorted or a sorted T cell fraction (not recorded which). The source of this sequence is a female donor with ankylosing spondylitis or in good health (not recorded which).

CDR3 sequence reads: CASSKLEPNEQFF. In DNA, the CDR3 is TGTGCCAGCAGCAAACTAGAACCGAATGAGCAGTTCTTC. The V and J genes are TRBV12-3 or TRBV12-4 and TRBJ2-1; tentative D call: TRBD2 (5 bases). Deletions cut 6 bases from V and 7 bases from J, with 13 bases between. CDR3 size: 13 residues.